This TCR beta chain was observed in a study of cytomegalovirus exposure and HLA in healthy donors. V was pared by 3 bases and J by 5 bases, with 4 bases of the junction left unmatched. Germline values: CDR1 SEHNR, CDR2 FQNEAQ (reference sequence). The CDR3 covers 14 residues. The PCR used 60 Vbeta and 13 Jbeta primers. Sequencing was performed with immunoSEQ multiplex PCR; in TCRdb, only in-frame clones are kept and a portion is missing. Counted here are around 190,000 clones, roughly 80% occurring once; the ten biggest clones make up 2% to 2.5%. This TCR came from a man aged 60-69 years in good health and CMV-seronegative. This chain uses TRBV7-9 with TRBJ1-2, with 9 positions matching TRBD1. Sequenced material: PBMCs. The CDR3 spells CASSFRDRDYGYTF. The CDR3 bases are TGTGCCAGCAGCTTCAGGGACAGGGATTATGGCTACACCTTC.